Sequencing of this TCR beta chain was carried out in a study of shared clonotypes between healthy human individuals. Study-wide results and limits: Richness estimates generally favored naive over memory subsets.

Data came from immunoSEQ multiplex PCR; TCRdb stores just in-frame clones and leaves some out. The repertoire holds roughly 650,000 clones, with around 96% as singletons. Naive CD8 populations comprised CD45RO-negative cells positively selected for CCR7, excluding terminally differentiated effector memory CD45RA+ cells. Every contributor of samples was a Caucasian grown-up residing in Nashville, Tennessee. As to this clone: What it binds is unknown.

This clonotype was sampled from a woman under 40 in good health. The specimen was naive CD8+ T cells sorted from blood.

The CDR3 region is CASRSSRGSGTEAFF. The CDR3 region has the DNA TGCGCCAGCAGATCCTCGAGGGGATCGGGCACTGAAGCTTTCTTT. V usage is TRBV5-1 and J usage is TRBJ1-1; a weak D match, TRBD1 (5 bases). CDR1 is SGHRS, CDR2 YFSETQ, per germline. With 5 bases removed from V and 4 bases from J, the gap between germline ends came to 18 bases. The CDR3 is made up of 15 amino acids.